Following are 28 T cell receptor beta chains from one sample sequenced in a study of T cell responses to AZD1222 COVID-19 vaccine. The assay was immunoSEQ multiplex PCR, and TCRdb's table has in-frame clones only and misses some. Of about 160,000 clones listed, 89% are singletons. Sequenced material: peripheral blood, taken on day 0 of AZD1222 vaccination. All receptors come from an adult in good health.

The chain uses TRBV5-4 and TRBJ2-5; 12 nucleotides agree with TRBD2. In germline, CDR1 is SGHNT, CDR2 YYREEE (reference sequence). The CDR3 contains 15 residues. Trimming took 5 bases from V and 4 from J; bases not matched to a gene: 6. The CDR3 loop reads CASSLAGGRGETQYF. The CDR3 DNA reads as TGTGCCAGCAGTCTAGCGGGAGGGCGGGGAGAGACCCAGTACTTC.

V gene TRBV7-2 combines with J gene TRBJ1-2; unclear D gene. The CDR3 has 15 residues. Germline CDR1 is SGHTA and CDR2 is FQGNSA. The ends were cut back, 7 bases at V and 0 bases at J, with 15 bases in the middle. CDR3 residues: CASIEAGRANYGYTF. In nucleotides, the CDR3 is TGTGCCAGCATCGAGGCCGGGAGAGCTAACTATGGCTACACCTTC.

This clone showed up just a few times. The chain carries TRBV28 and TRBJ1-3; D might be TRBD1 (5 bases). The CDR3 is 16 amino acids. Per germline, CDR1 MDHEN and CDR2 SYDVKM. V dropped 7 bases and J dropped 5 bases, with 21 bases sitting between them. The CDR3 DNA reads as TGTGCCAGCAACCGCGGAGGGATAAGGGGAAGAAACACCATATATTTT. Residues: CASNRGGIRGRNTIYF. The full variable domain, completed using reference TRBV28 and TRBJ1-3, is DVKVTQSSRYLVKRTGEKVFLECVQDMDHENMFWYRQDPGLGLRLIYFSYDVKMKEKGDIPEGYSVSREKKERFSLILESASTNQTSMYLCASNRGGIRGRNTIYFGEGSWLTVV.

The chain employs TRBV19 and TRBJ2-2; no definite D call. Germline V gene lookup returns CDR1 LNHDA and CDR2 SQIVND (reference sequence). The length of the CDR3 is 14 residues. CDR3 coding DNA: TGTGCTTCGAAAAGCACTCTGAACACCGGGGAGCTGTTTTTT. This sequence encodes CASKSTLNTGELFF.

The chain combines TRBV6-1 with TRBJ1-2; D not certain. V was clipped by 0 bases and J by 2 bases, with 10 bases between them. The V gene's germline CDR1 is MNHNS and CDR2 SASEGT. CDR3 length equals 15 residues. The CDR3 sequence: CASSEAWRLNYGYTF. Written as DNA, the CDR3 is TGTGCCAGCAGTGAAGCTTGGCGACTGAACTATGGCTACACCTTC.

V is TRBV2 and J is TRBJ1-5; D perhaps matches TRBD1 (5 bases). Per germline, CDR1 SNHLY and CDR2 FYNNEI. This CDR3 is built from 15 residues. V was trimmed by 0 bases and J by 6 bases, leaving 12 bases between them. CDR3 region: CASSEAIRGVQPQHF. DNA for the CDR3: TGTGCCAGCAGTGAAGCGATACGGGGGGTTCAGCCCCAGCATTTT. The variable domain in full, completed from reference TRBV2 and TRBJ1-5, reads EPEVTQTPSHQVTQMGQEVILRCVPISNHLYFYWYRQILGQKVEFLVSFYNNEISEKSEIFDDQFSVERPDGSNFTLKIRSTKLEDSAMYFCASSEAIRGVQPQHFGDGTRLSIL.

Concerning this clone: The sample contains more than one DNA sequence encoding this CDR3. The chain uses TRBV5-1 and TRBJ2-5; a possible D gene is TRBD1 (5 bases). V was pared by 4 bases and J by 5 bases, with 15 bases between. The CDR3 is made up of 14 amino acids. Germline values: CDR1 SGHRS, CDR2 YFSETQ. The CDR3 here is CASSRGRVGETQYF. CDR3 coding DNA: TGCGCCAGCAGCAGGGGCCGGGTTGGGGAGACCCAGTACTTC.

CDR3 in amino acids: CASSRGQGLGEQYF. DNA of the CDR3: TGCGCCAGCAGCCGGGGACAGGGGCTCGGGGAGCAGTACTTC. V and J are TRBV5-1 and TRBJ2-7; 10 nucleotides match TRBD1. This CDR3 has 14 amino acids. Trimming took 4 bases from V and 7 from J; bases not matched to a gene: 8. CDR1 and CDR2 (germline): SGHRS, YFSETQ.

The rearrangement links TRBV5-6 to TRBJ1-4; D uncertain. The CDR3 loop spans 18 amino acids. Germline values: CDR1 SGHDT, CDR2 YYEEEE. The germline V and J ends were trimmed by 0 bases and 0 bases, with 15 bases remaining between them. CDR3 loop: CASSLVAAKGATNEKLFF. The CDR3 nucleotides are TGTGCCAGCAGCTTGGTAGCTGCAAAAGGTGCAACTAATGAAAAACTGTTTTTT.

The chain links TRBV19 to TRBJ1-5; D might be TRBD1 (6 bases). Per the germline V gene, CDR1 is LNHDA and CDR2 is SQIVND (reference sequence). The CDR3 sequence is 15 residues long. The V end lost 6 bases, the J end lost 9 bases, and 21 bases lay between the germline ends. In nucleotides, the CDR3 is TGTGCCAGTAGCCCTCTGATAGGGGGACTCAGGCCCCAGCATTTT. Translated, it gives CASSPLIGGLRPQHF.

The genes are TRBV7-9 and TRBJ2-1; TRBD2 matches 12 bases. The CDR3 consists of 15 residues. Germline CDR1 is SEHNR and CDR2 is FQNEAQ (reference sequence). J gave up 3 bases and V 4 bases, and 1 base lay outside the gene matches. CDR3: CASSSGLAGYNEQFF. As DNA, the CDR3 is TGTGCCAGCAGCTCGGGACTAGCGGGCTACAATGAGCAGTTCTTC.

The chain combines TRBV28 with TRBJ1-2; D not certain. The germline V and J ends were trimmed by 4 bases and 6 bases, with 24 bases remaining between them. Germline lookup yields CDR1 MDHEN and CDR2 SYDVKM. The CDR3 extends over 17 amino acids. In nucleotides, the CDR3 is TGTGCCAGCAGTTACCCCGCTCCCTCTGTTTTACGTCATGGCTACACCTTC. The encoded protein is CASSYPAPSVLRHGYTF.

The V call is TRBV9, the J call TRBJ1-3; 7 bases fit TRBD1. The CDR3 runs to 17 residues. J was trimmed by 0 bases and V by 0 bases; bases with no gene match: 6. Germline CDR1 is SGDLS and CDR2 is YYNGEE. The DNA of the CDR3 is TGTGCCAGCAGCGTAGATTCGGCAGGGGGCTCTGGAAACACCATATATTTT. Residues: CASSVDSAGGSGNTIYF. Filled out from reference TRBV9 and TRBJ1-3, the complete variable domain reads DSGVTQTPKHLITATGQRVTLRCSPRSGDLSVYWYQQSLDQGLQFLIQYYNGEERAKGNILERFSAQQFPDLHSELNLSSLELGDSALYFCASSVDSAGGSGNTIYFGEGSWLTVV.

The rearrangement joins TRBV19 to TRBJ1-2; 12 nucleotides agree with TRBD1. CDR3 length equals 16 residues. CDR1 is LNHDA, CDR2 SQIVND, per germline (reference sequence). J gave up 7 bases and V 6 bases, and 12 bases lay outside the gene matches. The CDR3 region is CASSRTPGQGAGGYTF. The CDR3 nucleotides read TGTGCCAGTAGCCGAACCCCGGGACAGGGGGCGGGTGGCTACACCTTC.

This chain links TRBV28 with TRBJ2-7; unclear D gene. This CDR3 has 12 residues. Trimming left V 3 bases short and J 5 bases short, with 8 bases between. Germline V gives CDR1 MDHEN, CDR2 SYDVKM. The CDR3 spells CASSFGDDEQYF. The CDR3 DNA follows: TGTGCCAGCAGTTTTGGAGACGACGAGCAGTACTTC.

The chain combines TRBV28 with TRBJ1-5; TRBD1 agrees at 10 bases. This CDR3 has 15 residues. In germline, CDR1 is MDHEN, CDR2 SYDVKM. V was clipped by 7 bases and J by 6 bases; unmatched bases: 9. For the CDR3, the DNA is TGTGCCAGCATTCCGGGACAGGGGAAGAGTCAGCCCCAGCATTTT. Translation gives CASIPGQGKSQPQHF.

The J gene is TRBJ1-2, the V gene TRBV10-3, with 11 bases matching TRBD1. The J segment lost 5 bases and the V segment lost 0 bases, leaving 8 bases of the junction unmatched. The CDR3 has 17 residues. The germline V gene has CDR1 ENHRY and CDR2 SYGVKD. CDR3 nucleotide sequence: TGTGCCATCAGTGAGTCGGGACAGGGGGGCGCTTATTATGGCTACACCTTC. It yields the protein CAISESGQGGAYYGYTF.

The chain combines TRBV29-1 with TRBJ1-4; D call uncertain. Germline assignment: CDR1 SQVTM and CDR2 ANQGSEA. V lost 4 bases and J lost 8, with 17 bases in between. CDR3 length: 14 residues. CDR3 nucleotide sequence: TGCAGCGTTGGGGCGGTCCTAATGGGGGAAAAACTGTTTTTT. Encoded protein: CSVGAVLMGEKLFF.

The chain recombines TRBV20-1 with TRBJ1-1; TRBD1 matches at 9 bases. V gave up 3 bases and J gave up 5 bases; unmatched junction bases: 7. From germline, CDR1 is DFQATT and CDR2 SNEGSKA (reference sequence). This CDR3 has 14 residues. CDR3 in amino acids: CSASLQGARTEAFF. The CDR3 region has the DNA TGCAGTGCTAGTTTACAGGGGGCGAGGACTGAAGCTTTCTTT.

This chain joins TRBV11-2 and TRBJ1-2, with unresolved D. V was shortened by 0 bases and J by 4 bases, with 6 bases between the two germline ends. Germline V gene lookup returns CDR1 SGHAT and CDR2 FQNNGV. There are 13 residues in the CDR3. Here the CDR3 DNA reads TGTGCCAGCAGCTTAGAAGGCGGCTATGGCTACACCTTC. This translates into CASSLEGGYGYTF.

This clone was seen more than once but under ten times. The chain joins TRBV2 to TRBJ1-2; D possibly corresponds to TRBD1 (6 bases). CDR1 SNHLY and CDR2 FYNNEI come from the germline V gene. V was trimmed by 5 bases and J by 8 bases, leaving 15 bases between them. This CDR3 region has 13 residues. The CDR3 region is CASSNQGIGGYTF. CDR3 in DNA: TGTGCCAGCAGTAATCAGGGGATTGGCGGCTACACCTTC.

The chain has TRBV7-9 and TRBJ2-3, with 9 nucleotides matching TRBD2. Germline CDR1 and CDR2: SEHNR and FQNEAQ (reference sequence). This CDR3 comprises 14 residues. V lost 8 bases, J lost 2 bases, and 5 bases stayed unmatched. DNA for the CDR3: TGTGCCAGCGGGCGGGAGGGCTCCACAGATACGCAGTATTTT. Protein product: CASGREGSTDTQYF.

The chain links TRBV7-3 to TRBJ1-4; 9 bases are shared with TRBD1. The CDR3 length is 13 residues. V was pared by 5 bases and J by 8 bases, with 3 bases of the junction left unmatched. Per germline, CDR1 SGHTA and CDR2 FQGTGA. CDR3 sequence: CASSPGTGEKLFF. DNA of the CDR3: TGTGCCAGCAGCCCCGGGACAGGGGAAAAACTGTTTTTT.

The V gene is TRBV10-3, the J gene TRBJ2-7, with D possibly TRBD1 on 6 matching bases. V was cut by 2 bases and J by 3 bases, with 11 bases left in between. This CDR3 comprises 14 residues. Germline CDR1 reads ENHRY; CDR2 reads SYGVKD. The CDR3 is CAISERQGFYEQYF. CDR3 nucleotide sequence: TGTGCCATCAGTGAGCGCCAGGGGTTCTACGAGCAGTACTTC.

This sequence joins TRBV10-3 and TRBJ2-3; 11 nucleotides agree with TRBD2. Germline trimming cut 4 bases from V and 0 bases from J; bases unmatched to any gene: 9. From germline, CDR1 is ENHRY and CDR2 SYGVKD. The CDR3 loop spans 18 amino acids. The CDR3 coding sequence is TGTGCCATCAGTGTGGTGTCTAGCGGGAGGCGAAGCACAGATACGCAGTATTTT. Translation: CAISVVSSGRRSTDTQYF.

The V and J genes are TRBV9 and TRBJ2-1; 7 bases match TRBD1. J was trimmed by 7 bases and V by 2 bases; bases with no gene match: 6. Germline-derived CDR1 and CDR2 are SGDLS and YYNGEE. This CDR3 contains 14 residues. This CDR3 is CASSVGQAGNEQFF. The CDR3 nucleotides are TGTGCCAGCAGCGTCGGACAGGCTGGGAATGAGCAGTTCTTC. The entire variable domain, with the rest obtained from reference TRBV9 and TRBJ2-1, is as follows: DSGVTQTPKHLITATGQRVTLRCSPRSGDLSVYWYQQSLDQGLQFLIQYYNGEERAKGNILERFSAQQFPDLHSELNLSSLELGDSALYFCASSVGQAGNEQFFGPGTRLTVL.

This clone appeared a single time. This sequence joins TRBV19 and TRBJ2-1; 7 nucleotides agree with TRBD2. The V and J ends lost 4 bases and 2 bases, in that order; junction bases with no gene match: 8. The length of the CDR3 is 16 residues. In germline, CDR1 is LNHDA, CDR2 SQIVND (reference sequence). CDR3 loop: CASSTPSGLPYNEQFF. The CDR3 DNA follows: TGTGCCAGTAGTACTCCTAGCGGCTTACCCTACAATGAGCAGTTCTTC.

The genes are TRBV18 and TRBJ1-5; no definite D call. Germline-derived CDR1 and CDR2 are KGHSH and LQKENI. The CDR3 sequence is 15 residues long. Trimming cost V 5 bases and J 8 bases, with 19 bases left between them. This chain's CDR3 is CASSFNSVGMEPQHF. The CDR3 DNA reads TGTGCCAGCTCATTTAACTCGGTGGGGATGGAGCCCCAGCATTTT.